The clone carrying this T cell receptor (beta chain) has a count of ten or more. Its matching antigen is unknown. Indicated time point: newly diagnosed GD, antithyroid drugs for less than 3 months. Extracted RNA from PBMCs served as the source of the TCR library. Nine milliliters of peripheral blood were taken and placed in EDTA tubes. This sample was taken from a study of regulatory T cells in long-lasting Graves disease. Building the TCR beta libraries relied on iRepertoire HTBI primers, and CDR3 regions underwent Arm-PCR. TCRdb re-derived calls from the multiplex PCR reads in MiXCR, one entry per CDR3 protein. The top ten clones hold just over 20% of a sample with approximately 350,000 distinct CDR3 sequences, around 16% of them seen once. This CDR3 spans 17 amino acids. Germline values: CDR1 SGHAT, CDR2 FQNNGV. Trimming removed 3 bases at V and 0 bases at J, with 15 bases between. Study-wide findings and caveats: Persistent disease was associated with favored TRBV28 usage and with favored use of TRBJ1-2 and TRBJ2-5.

This same sample was also part of a study on T cells in Graves' hyperthyroidism and ophthalmopathy. That paper states: Patients showing uncontrolled infection, other autoimmune disease, pregnancy or lactation were ineligible.

The rearrangement uses TRBV11-2 and TRBJ2-1; D not certain. Sequencing was performed on peripheral blood mononuclear cells (PBMCs), taken at new diagnosis, from a patient treated with antithyroid drugs. This receptor was taken from a woman younger than 35 with Graves disease. DNA of the CDR3: TGTGCCAGCAGCTTCGGTTCAGTCCGAAGCTCCTACAATGAGCAGTTCTTC. Its protein product is CASSFGSVRSSYNEQFF.